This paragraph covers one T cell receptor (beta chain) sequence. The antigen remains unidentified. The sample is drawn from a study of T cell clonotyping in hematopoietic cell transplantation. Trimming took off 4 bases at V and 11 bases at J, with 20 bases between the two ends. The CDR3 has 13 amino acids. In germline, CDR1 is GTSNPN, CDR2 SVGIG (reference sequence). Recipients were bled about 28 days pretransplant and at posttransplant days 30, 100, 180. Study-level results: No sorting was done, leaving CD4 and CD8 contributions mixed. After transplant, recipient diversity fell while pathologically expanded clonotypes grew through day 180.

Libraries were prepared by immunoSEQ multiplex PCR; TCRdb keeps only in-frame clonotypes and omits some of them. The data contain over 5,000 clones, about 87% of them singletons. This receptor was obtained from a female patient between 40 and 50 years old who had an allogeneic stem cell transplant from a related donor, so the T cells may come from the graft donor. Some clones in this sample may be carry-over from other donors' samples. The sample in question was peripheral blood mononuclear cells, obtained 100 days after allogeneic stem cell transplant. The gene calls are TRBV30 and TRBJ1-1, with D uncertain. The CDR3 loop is CAWMSRGLVGAFF. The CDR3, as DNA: TGTGCCTGGATGTCTAGAGGGCTTGTGGGGGCTTTCTTT.